The 18 T cell receptor beta chains below were found in one sample sequenced in a study of blood T cell repertoires in COVID-19. Using immunoSEQ multiplex PCR, the repertoire was profiled, and TCRdb retains in-frame clones only, with some absent. This table has 45,000 to 50,000 clones, less than 90% appearing once. Sequenced sample: peripheral blood. The receptors were sampled from a human donor in a cohort sampled during active COVID-19.

As for this clone: Mismatch with germline at one junction end may stem from a read error. The rearrangement links TRBV4-2 to TRBJ2-3; 16 bases line up with TRBD2. This CDR3 comprises 15 residues. Germline values: CDR1 LGHNA, CDR2 YNFKEQ. In nucleotides, the CDR3 is TGTGCCAGCAGCCAAGAGGGGACTAGCGGGGGGGCAATGTCTTTT. Translation: CASSQEGTSGGAMSF.

The chain has TRBV3-1 (or the pseudogene TRBV3-2) and TRBJ2-7; a weak D match, TRBD1 (5 bases). This CDR3 is 13 amino acids long. Germline CDR1 is LGHDT and CDR2 is YNNKEL (reference sequence). Trimming cost V 2 bases and J 4 bases, with 9 bases left between them. As DNA, the CDR3 is TGTGCCAGCAGCCAAACACAGGCATACGAGCAGTACTTC. It codes for CASSQTQAYEQYF.

This sequence joins TRBV3-1 (or the pseudogene TRBV3-2) and TRBJ2-3; D may be TRBD2 (7 bases). Trimming stripped 1 base from V and 4 bases from J, with 15 bases between. The CDR3 is 16 residues long. Germline CDR1 and CDR2: LGHDT and YNNKEL (reference sequence). The CDR3 DNA reads as TGTGCCAGCAGCCAAGGAGGGGGGGCCTTTGCAGATACGCAGTATTTT. It translates to CASSQGGGAFADTQYF.

V and J are TRBV20-1 and TRBJ1-1; D uncertain. V was pared by 2 bases and J by 7 bases, with 5 bases between. The germline gives CDR1 DFQATT, CDR2 SNEGSKA (reference sequence). This CDR3 region has 10 residues. The CDR3 region is CSARLFEAFF. CDR3 bases: TGCAGTGCTAGACTCTTTGAAGCTTTCTTT.

This chain links TRBV11-3 with TRBJ1-1; D gene uncertain. Germline assignment: CDR1 SGHNT and CDR2 YENEEA. This CDR3 spans 13 amino acids. The V end lost 4 bases, the J end lost 5 bases, and 11 bases lay between the germline ends. The CDR3 is CASSYSRRTEAFF. The CDR3 DNA reads as TGTGCCAGCAGCTATTCACGGAGGACTGAAGCTTTCTTT.

The CDR3 spells CASSQGGTNRNEQFF. For the CDR3, the DNA is TGCGCCAGCAGCCAAGGAGGGACTAACCGCAATGAGCAGTTCTTC. V gene TRBV4-1 combines with J gene TRBJ2-1; 7 bases are a match to TRBD2. CDR3 length: 15 amino acids. Looked up from germline, CDR1 is MGHRA and CDR2 is YSYEKL. Unmatched junction bases numbered 6, after V lost 1 base and J lost 6 bases.

The genes are TRBV19 and TRBJ1-5, with 11 bases matching TRBD1. J gave up 6 bases and V 3 bases, and 7 bases lay outside the gene matches. The CDR3 contains 16 residues. Germline V gives CDR1 LNHDA, CDR2 SQIVND (reference sequence). The CDR3 loop reads CASSIPDRGPTQPQHF. CDR3 nucleotides: TGTGCCAGTAGTATCCCGGACAGGGGGCCTACTCAGCCCCAGCATTTT.

J is TRBJ2-2 and V is TRBV5-4; TRBD1 matches 9 bases. CDR1 SGHNT and CDR2 YYREEE come from the germline V gene (reference sequence). Trimming at V came to 6 bases and at J to 7 bases, leaving 13 bases not matched to a gene. The CDR3 is 16 residues long. CDR3 in amino acids: CASTGWTGEKVGELFF. The CDR3 DNA reads as TGTGCCAGCACCGGATGGACAGGGGAGAAAGTCGGGGAGCTGTTTTTT. Variable domain in full (rest from reference TRBV5-4 and TRBJ2-2): ETGVTQSPTHLIKTRGQQVTLRCSSQSGHNTVSWYQQALGQGPQFIFQYYREEENGRGNFPPRFSGLQFPNYSSELNVNALELDDSALYLCASTGWTGEKVGELFFGEGSRLTVL.

The gene calls are TRBV5-1 and TRBJ1-2; D is perhaps TRBD1 (6 bases). V lost 2 bases and J 2 bases, leaving 10 bases between the germline ends. Germline-derived CDR1 and CDR2 are SGHRS and YFSETQ. The CDR3 is 14 amino acids. The DNA for the CDR3 is TGCGCCAGCAGCTTTAGGACAGAAAACTATGGCTACACCTTC. Its translation is CASSFRTENYGYTF.

The rearrangement uses TRBV19 and TRBJ2-7; possibly TRBD2 for D (6 bases). CDR1 is LNHDA and CDR2 is SQIVND in the germline V gene (reference sequence). CDR3 size: 14 residues. V was clipped by 7 bases and J by 4 bases, with 17 bases between them. The CDR3 loop reads CASTTRDGSYEQYF. DNA for the CDR3: TGTGCCAGTACTACTAGGGACGGGAGTTACGAGCAGTACTTC.

The genes are TRBV6-6 and TRBJ1-2; D remains ambiguous. The CDR3 covers 10 residues. V lost 7 bases and J lost 4, with 4 bases in between. Germline V lookup: CDR1 MNHNY, CDR2 SVGAGI (reference sequence). The CDR3, as DNA: TGTGCCAGCATGAGCTATGGCTACACCTTC. Its protein is CASMSYGYTF.

The chain links TRBV5-1 to TRBJ1-1; 7 positions agree with TRBD1. The germline V gene encodes CDR1 SGHRS and CDR2 YFSETQ. Trimming at V came to 4 bases and at J to 2 bases, leaving 5 bases not matched to a gene. The CDR3 loop spans 14 amino acids. The CDR3 spells CASSLDRDNTEAFF. CDR3 coding DNA: TGCGCCAGCAGCCTAGACAGGGATAACACTGAAGCTTTCTTT.

Concerning this clone itself: At one end, the junction sequence differs from germline, possibly due to a read error. V and J are TRBV7-7 and TRBJ2-2; maybe TRBD1 (6 bases). CDR1 is SSHAT and CDR2 is FNYEAQ in the germline V gene (reference sequence). The CDR3 covers 18 residues. In nucleotides, the CDR3 is TGTGCTAGCAGCCCCCGGACAGTCGGAGTTTCATTCGTCGGGGAGCTGTTTTTT. Protein product: CASSPRTVGVSFVGELFF.

The chain is built from TRBV7-9 and TRBJ2-5; 9 nucleotides align to TRBD1. This CDR3 contains 16 residues. V was pared by 5 bases and J by 3 bases, with 10 bases of the junction left unmatched. CDR1 is SEHNR, CDR2 FQNEAQ, per germline (reference sequence). The DNA of the CDR3 is TGTGCCAGCAGCCCCACGGTGGGGACAGGGAAAGAGACCCAGTACTTC. It specifies CASSPTVGTGKETQYF.

V and J are TRBV3-1 (or the pseudogene TRBV3-2) and TRBJ2-5, with 8 bases fitting TRBD2. Unmatched junction bases numbered 8, after V lost 0 bases and J lost 5 bases. The CDR3 length is 16 residues. Germline V gene sequence: CDR1 LGHDT, CDR2 YNNKEL (reference sequence). CDR3 protein: CASSQDLGLGLETQYF. The CDR3 region has the DNA TGTGCCAGCAGCCAAGATCTGGGACTAGGGTTGGAGACCCAGTACTTC.

The CDR3 spells CASSPRQEGAYGYTF. For the CDR3, the DNA is TGTGCCAGCTCACCACGGCAGGAGGGGGCCTATGGCTACACCTTC. The V call is TRBV18, the J call TRBJ1-2, with TRBD1 matching over 7 bases. V gave up 1 base and J gave up 4 bases; unmatched junction bases: 6. This CDR3 comprises 15 residues. Looked up from germline, CDR1 is KGHSH and CDR2 is LQKENI.

The chain combines TRBV5-4 with TRBJ1-4; possibly TRBD1 for D (5 bases). This CDR3 is 12 amino acids long. V shed 4 bases and J shed 8 bases, with 9 bases lying between them. Germline assignment: CDR1 SGHNT and CDR2 YYREEE (reference sequence). In nucleotides, the CDR3 is TGTGCCAGCAGCCCTCAGGGAGAAAAACTGTTTTTT. The encoded protein is CASSPQGEKLFF.

This chain connects TRBV6-6 to TRBJ2-1; tentative D call: TRBD2 (5 bases). The V and J ends lost 0 bases and 8 bases respectively, with 11 bases between them. The CDR3 runs 14 residues. From germline, CDR1 is MNHNY and CDR2 SVGAGI (reference sequence). DNA of the CDR3: TGTGCCAGCAGTTACTCTACTAGGATGGATGAGCAGTTCTTC. The encoded protein is CASSYSTRMDEQFF.